The sequence of this T cell receptor (beta chain) was determined in a study of OX40 agonist ivuxolimab in advanced cancers. Study as a whole: The patients received agonistic anti-OX40 (CD134) antibody ivuxolimab. The mean age was around 56 years, ranging from 23 to 79, with 65% to 85% of participants male.

In regard to this clone: Its specificity is not known.

Regarding the study as a whole: The 0.1-3.0 mg/kg partial responders had among the lowest clonal expansion.

Produced via immunoSEQ multiplex PCR; TCRdb's table is partial and in-frame only. The profile covers 15,000 to 20,000 clones, with 92% appearing a single time and 7.2% taken by the ten largest. Source: CD4+ or CD8+ T cells sorted from blood, taken in a trial of the OX40 agonist ivuxolimab. The receptor was derived from an adult with an advanced solid tumor such as melanoma, head and neck, liver or kidney cancer.

CDR3 DNA: TGTGCCAGCAGCTCCCCCCAAGCGGGAGCAGATACGCAGTATTTT. Protein sequence: CASSSPQAGADTQYF. V and J are TRBV11-2 and TRBJ2-3, with 8 nucleotides matching TRBD2. Trimming took 4 bases from V and 4 from J; bases not matched to a gene: 7. Germline lookup yields CDR1 SGHAT and CDR2 FQNNGV. The CDR3 contains 15 residues.